This T cell receptor (beta chain) was identified during a study of T-cell reconstitution after alpha-beta-depleted transplantation in children. General study points: One year after transplant, T-cell counts and diversity came mostly from newly produced T cells. Surviving thymic progenitors and recipient T cells were the source of high TCRbeta diversity at day 60 in some patients. Reportedly, alpha-beta T cells present about two months post-transplant originated from several hundred expanded clones of graft origin.

This clonotype was recorded many times. Its antigen is as yet unknown. With V trimmed by 10 bases and J by 4 bases, 13 bases remained unmatched. From germline, CDR1 is SGHRS and CDR2 YFSETQ. The length of the CDR3 is 15 residues. Library preparation (for TCRbeta) was performed with unique molecular identifiers. Via MiXCR, TCRdb re-called the PCR reads, giving one row per CDR3 protein. The data hold over 450,000 distinct CDR3 sequences, with roughly 10% observed a single time. The chain combines TRBV5-1 with TRBJ2-5; 10 bases line up with TRBD1. This TCR came from a child aged 2-15 years with inherited bone marrow failure, due to receive a stem cell transplant. This sample comprised PBMCs, obtained before TCRalphabeta/CD19-depleted stem cell transplant. As DNA, the CDR3 is TGCGCCGTGTCGAGGGGACAGGGGTCTGGAGAGACCCAGTACTTC. Its translation is CAVSRGQGSGETQYF.